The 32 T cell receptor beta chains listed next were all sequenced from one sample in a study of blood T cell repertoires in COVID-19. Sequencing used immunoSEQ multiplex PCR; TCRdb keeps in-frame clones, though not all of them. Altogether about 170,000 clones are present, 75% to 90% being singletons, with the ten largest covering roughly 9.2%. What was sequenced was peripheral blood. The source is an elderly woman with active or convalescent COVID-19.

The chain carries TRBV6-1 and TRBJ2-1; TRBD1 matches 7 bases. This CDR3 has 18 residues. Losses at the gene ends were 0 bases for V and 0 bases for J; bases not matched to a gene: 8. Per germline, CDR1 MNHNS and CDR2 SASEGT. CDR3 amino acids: CASSEARGLQSSYNEQFF. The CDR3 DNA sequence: TGTGCCAGCAGTGAAGCTAGGGGGCTACAGAGCTCCTACAATGAGCAGTTCTTC.

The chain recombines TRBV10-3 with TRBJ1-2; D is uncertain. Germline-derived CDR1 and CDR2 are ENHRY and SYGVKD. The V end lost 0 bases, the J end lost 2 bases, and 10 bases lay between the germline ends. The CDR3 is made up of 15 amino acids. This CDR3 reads CAISESSLFNYGYTF. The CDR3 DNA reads TGTGCCATCAGTGAGTCTTCACTGTTCAACTATGGCTACACCTTC.

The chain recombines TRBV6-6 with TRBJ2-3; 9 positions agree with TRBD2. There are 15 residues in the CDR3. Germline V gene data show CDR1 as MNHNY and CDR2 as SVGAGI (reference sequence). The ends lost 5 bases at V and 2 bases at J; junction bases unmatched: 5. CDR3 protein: CASSMTSGYTDTQYF. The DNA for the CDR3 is TGTGCCAGCAGTATGACTAGCGGTTACACAGATACGCAGTATTTT.

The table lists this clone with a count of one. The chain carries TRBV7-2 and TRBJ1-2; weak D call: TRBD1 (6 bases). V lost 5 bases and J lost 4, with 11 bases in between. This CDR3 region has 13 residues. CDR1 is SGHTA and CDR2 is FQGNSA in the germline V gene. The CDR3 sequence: CASSTGTSYGYTF. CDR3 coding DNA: TGTGCCAGCAGCACTGGGACATCCTATGGCTACACCTTC.

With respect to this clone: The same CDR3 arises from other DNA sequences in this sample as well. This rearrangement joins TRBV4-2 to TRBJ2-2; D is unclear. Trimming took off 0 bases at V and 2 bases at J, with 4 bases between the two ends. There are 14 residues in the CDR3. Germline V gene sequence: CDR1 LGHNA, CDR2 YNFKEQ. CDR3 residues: CASSQDLNTGELFF. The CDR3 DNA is TGTGCCAGCAGCCAAGATTTAAACACCGGGGAGCTGTTTTTT.

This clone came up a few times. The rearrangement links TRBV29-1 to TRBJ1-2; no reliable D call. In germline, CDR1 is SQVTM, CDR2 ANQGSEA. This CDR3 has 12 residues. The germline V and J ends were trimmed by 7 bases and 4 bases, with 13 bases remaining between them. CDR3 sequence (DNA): TGCAGCGCCCAAGATCCTACCTATGGCTACACCTTC. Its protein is CSAQDPTYGYTF.

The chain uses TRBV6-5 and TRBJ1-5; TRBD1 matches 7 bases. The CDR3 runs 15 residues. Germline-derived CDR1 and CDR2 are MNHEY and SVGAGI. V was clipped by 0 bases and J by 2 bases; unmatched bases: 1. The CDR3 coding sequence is TGTGCCAGCAGTTACTCTACAGGGGGCAATCAGCCCCAGCATTTT. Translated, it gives CASSYSTGGNQPQHF.

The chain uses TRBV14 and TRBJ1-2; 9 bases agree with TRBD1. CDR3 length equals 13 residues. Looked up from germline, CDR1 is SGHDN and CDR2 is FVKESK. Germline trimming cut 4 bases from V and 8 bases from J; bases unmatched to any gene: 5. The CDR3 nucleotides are TGTGCCAGCAGCCCTGGGACAGGGACCGGCTACACCTTC. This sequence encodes CASSPGTGTGYTF. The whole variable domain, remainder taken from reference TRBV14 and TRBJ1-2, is EAGVTQFPSHSVIEKGQTVTLRCDPISGHDNLYWYRRVMGKEIKFLLHFVKESKQDESGMPNNRFLAERTGGTYSTLKVQPAELEDSGVYFCASSPGTGTGYTFGSGTRLTVV.

The CDR3 coding sequence is TGCAGCGTGGGGGTCGGACAGGGAGGCACTGAAGCTTTCTTT. It is translated as CSVGVGQGGTEAFF. The chain links TRBV29-1 to TRBJ1-1; 8 bases align to TRBD1. CDR1 is SQVTM, CDR2 ANQGSEA, per germline. There are 14 residues in the CDR3. The junction had 10 bases not matched to a gene; V was cut back by 6 bases and J by 4 bases.

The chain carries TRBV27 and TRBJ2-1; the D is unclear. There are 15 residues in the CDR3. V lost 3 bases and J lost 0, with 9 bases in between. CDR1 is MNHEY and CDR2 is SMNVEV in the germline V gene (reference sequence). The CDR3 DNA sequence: TGTGCCAGCAGTTTCCTTGGCAGCTCCTACAATGAGCAGTTCTTC. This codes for CASSFLGSSYNEQFF.

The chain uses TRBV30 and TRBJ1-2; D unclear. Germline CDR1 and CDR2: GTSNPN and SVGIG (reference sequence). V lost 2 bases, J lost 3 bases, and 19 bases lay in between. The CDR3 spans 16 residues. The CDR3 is CAWSKQTPLIYYGYTF. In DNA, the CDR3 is TGTGCCTGGAGTAAACAGACCCCTCTGATTTACTATGGCTACACCTTC.

The CDR3 DNA is TGTGCCAGCAGCACCGCTCTAGCGGAGCAAGAGACCCAGTACTTC. The encoded protein is CASSTALAEQETQYF. The gene calls are TRBV7-9 and TRBJ2-5; 7 nucleotides match TRBD2. The CDR3 has 15 residues. V gave up 5 bases and J gave up 2 bases; unmatched junction bases: 8. Germline V gene sequence: CDR1 SEHNR, CDR2 FQNEAQ (reference sequence).

The CDR3 coding sequence is TGTGCCATCAGTGTTCAGACAGACTACGAGCAGTACTTC. It encodes CAISVQTDYEQYF. The chain links TRBV10-3 to TRBJ2-7; maybe TRBD1 (5 bases). Trimming took 4 bases from V and 3 from J, leaving 10 bases between them. This CDR3 is built from 13 residues. Germline lookup yields CDR1 ENHRY and CDR2 SYGVKD.

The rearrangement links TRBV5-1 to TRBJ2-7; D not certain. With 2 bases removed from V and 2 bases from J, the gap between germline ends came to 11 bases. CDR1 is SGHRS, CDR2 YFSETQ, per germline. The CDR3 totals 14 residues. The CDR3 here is CASSFLNRAYEQYF. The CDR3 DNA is TGCGCCAGCAGCTTCCTGAACAGAGCCTACGAGCAGTACTTC.

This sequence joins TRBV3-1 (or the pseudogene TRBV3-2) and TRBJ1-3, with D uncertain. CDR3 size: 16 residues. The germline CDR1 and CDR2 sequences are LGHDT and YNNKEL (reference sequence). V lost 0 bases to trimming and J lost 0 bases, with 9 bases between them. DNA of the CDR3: TGTGCCAGCAGCCAAGATCGGGAAGTCTCTGGAAACACCATATATTTT. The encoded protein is CASSQDREVSGNTIYF.

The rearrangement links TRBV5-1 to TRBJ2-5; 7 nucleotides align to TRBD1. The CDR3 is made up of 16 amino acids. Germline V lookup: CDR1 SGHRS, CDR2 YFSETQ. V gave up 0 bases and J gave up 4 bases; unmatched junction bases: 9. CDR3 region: CASSLGETGVRETQYF. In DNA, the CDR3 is TGCGCCAGCAGCTTGGGGGAAACAGGGGTTCGAGAGACCCAGTACTTC.

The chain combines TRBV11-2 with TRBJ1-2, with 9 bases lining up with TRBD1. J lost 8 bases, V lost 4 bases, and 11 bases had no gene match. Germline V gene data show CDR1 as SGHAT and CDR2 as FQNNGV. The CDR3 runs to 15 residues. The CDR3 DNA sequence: TGTGCCAGCAGCTCCTTCCTGACAGGGGGAATCGGCTACACCTTC. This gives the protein CASSSFLTGGIGYTF.

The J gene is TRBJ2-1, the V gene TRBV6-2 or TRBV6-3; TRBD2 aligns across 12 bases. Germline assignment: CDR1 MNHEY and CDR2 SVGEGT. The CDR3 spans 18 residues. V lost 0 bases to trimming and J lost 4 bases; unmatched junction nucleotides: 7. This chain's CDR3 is CASSYSASGGARYNEQFF. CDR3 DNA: TGTGCCAGCAGTTACTCAGCTAGCGGGGGGGCTAGGTACAATGAGCAGTTCTTC.

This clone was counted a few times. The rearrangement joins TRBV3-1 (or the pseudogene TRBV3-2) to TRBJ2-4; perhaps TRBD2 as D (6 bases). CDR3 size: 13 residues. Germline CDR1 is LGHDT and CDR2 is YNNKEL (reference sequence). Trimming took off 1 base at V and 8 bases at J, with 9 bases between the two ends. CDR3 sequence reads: CASSQVAGHIQYF. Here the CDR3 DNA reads TGTGCCAGCAGCCAAGTGGCGGGGCACATTCAGTACTTC.

CDR3: CASSTIQATNQPQHF. The CDR3 DNA reads as TGTGCCAGTAGTACTATACAGGCGACCAATCAGCCCCAGCATTTT. The chain joins TRBV19 to TRBJ1-5; TRBD1 might be the D (5 bases). Germline V CDR1 and CDR2: LNHDA, SQIVND (reference sequence). The CDR3 has 15 amino acids. Trimming took off 4 bases at V and 3 bases at J, with 13 bases between the two ends.

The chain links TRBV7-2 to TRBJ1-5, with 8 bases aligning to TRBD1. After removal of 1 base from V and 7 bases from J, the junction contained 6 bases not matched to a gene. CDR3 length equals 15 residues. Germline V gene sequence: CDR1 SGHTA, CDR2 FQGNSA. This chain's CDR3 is CASSLETGAGQPQHF. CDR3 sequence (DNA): TGTGCCAGCAGCTTAGAGACAGGGGCTGGGCAGCCCCAGCATTTT.

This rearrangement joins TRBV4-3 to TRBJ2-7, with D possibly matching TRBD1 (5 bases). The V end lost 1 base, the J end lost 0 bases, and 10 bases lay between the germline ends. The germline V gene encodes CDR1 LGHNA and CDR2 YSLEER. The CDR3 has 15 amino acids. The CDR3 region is CASSQAPTASYEQYF. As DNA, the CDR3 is TGCGCCAGCAGCCAAGCCCCGACAGCCTCCTACGAGCAGTACTTC.

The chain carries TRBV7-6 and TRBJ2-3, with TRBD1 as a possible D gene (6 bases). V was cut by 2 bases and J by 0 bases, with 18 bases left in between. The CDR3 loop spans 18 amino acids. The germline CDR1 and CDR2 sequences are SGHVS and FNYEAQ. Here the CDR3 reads CASSLSFRTGPSTDTQYF. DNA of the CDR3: TGTGCCAGCAGCTTATCTTTCCGCACAGGGCCTAGCACAGATACGCAGTATTTT.

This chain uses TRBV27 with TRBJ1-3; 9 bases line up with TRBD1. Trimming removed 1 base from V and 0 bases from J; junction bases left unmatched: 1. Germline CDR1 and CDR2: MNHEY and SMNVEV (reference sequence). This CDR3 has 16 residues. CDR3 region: CASSLLGQGSGNTIYF. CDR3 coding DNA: TGTGCCAGCAGTTTATTGGGACAGGGCTCTGGAAACACCATATATTTT.

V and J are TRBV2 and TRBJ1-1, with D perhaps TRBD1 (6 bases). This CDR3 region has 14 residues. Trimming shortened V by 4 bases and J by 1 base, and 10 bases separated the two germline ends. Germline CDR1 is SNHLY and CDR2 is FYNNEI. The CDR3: CASSGVTGNTEAFF. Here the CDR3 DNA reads TGTGCCAGCAGTGGGGTGACAGGGAACACTGAAGCTTTCTTT.

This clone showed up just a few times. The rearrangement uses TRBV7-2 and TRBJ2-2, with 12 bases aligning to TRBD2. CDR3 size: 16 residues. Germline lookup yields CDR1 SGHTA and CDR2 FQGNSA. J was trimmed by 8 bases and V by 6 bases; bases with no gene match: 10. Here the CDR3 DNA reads TGTGCCAGCAGATCTAGCGGGGGGGCCGTTTTAGGGGAGCTGTTTTTT. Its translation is CASRSSGGAVLGELFF.

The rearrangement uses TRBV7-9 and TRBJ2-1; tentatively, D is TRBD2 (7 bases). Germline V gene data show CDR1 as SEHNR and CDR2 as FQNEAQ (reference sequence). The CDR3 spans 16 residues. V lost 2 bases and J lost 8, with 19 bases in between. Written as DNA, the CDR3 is TGTGCCAGCAGCTTATCTGTGGGGGGGCCGATCGATGAGCAGTTCTTC. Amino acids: CASSLSVGGPIDEQFF. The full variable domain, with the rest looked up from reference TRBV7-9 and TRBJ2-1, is DTGVSQNPRHKITKRGQNVTFRCDPISEHNRLYWYRQTLGQGPEFLTYFQNEAQLEKSRLLSDRFSAERPKGSFSTLEIQRTEQGDSAMYLCASSLSVGGPIDEQFFGPGTRLTVL.

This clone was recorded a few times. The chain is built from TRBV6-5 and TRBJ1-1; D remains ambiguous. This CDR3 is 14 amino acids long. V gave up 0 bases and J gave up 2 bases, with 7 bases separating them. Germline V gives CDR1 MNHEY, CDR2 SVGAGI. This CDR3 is CASSYSLANTEAFF. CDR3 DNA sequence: TGTGCCAGCAGTTACTCTTTAGCCAACACTGAAGCTTTCTTT.

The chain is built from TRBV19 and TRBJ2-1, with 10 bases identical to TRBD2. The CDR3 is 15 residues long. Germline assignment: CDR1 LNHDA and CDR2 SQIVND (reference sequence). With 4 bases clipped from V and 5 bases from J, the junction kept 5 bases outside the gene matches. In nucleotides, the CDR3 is TGTGCCAGTAGTACTCAGCGGGGGGGCAACAATGAGCAGTTCTTC. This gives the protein CASSTQRGGNNEQFF.

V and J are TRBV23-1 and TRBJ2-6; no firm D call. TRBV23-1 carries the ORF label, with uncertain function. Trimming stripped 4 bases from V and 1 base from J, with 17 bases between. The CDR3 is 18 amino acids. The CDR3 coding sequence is TGCGCCAGCAGTCCCATTCAACTCAAGAATTCTGGGGCCAACGTCCTGACTTTC. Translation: CASSPIQLKNSGANVLTF.

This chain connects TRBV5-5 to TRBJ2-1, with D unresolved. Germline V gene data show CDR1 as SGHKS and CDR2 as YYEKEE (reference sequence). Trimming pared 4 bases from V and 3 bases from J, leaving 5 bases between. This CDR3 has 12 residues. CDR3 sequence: CASSNNYNEQFF. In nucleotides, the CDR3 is TGTGCCAGCAGCAATAACTACAATGAGCAGTTCTTC.

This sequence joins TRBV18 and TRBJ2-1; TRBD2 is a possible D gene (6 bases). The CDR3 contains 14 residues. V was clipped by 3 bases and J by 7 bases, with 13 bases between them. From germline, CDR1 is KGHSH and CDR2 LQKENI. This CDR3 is CASSPGSALNEQFF. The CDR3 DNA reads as TGTGCCAGCTCACCCGGGAGCGCCCTAAATGAGCAGTTCTTC.